This TCR beta chain came from a study of T cells in localized non-small cell lung cancer. The study's findings and limits: Detection in adjacent lung was observed for a median 57 of the top 100 tumor clones. Uninvolved adjacent lung, not tumor, had the highest T cell clonality.

As for this clone: Its antigen is not identified.

CDR3 length equals 16 residues. Germline CDR1 is LNHDA and CDR2 is SQIVND (reference sequence). Losses at the gene ends were 4 bases for V and 6 bases for J; bases not matched to a gene: 11. Sequenced by immunoSEQ multiplex PCR; TCRdb stores in-frame clones only, minus some. The sample records 30,000 or so clones, approximately 86% being singletons. The input for sequencing was peripheral blood mononuclear cells, taken before any cancer treatment. The J gene is TRBJ1-2, the V gene TRBV19, with 10 bases aligning to TRBD1. The receptor's source is a woman between 40 and 69 years old with stage III lung adenocarcinoma. The CDR3 bases are TGTGCCAGTAGTAGCATTCCGGGACAGGGGAGTGATGGCTACACCTTC. This translates into CASSSIPGQGSDGYTF.